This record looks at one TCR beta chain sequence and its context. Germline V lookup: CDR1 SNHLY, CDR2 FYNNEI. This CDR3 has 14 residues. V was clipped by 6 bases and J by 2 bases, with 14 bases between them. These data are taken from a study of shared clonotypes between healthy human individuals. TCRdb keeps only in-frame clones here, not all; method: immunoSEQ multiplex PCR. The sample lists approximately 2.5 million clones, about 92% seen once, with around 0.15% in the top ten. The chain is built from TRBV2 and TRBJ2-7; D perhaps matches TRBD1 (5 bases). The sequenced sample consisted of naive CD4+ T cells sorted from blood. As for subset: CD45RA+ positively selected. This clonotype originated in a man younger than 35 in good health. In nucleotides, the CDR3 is TGTGCCAGCAGCTCTGTTAGGGGCACCTACGAGCAGTACTTC. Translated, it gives CASSSVRGTYEQYF. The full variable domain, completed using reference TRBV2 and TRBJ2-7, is EPEVTQTPSHQVTQMGQEVILRCVPISNHLYFYWYRQILGQKVEFLVSFYNNEISEKSEIFDDQFSVERPDGSNFTLKIRSTKLEDSAMYFCASSSVRGTYEQYFGPGTRLTVT.